This passage covers 24 T cell receptor beta chains from one sample sequenced in a study of blood T cell repertoires in COVID-19. Sequencing used immunoSEQ multiplex PCR; TCRdb keeps in-frame clones, though not all of them. The sample has about 240,000 clones; approximately 86% are singletons. Sequenced input: peripheral blood. All receptors derive from a woman in her 70s with active or convalescent COVID-19.

This chain connects TRBV24-1 to TRBJ2-3; the D gene is possibly TRBD2 (5 bases). Trimming pared 5 bases from V and 2 bases from J, leaving 10 bases between. CDR3 size: 14 residues. Germline-derived CDR1 and CDR2 are KGHDR and SFDVKD. In DNA form, the CDR3 reads TGTGCCACCAGTGGGCAGGACTTCACAGATACGCAGTATTTT. Translating gives CATSGQDFTDTQYF.

The CDR3 DNA reads TGTGCCAGTAGTACATACAGGGAATCACCCCTCCACTTT. Translated: CASSTYRESPLHF. This rearrangement joins TRBV19 to TRBJ1-6; D possibly corresponds to TRBD1 (6 bases). Germline V lookup: CDR1 LNHDA, CDR2 SQIVND (reference sequence). The CDR3 is made up of 13 amino acids. With 4 bases removed from V and 10 bases from J, the gap between germline ends came to 11 bases.

V and J are TRBV29-1 and TRBJ1-1; D may be TRBD1 (6 bases). Trimming removed 4 bases from V and 1 base from J, with 10 bases in between. CDR1 and CDR2 from the germline V gene are SQVTM and ANQGSEA. This CDR3 contains 13 residues. The DNA of the CDR3 is TGCAGCGTTGGGCAGGGGAGGAACACTGAAGCTTTCTTT. Translating it yields CSVGQGRNTEAFF.

J is TRBJ2-5 and V is TRBV7-7; TRBD1 agrees at 7 bases. Per germline, CDR1 SSHAT and CDR2 FNYEAQ (reference sequence). V trimming: 5 bases; J trimming: 5 bases; junction bases outside the gene matches: 11. CDR3 size: 15 residues. Written as DNA, the CDR3 is TGTGCCAGCAGCCCCCGGGCAGGGGGTGGGGAGACCCAGTACTTC. It translates to CASSPRAGGGETQYF.

This chain connects TRBV10-3 to TRBJ2-5, with TRBD2 as a possible D gene (5 bases). Germline V lookup: CDR1 ENHRY, CDR2 SYGVKD. This CDR3 is built from 14 residues. Trimming took 2 bases from V and 10 from J, leaving 17 bases between them. CDR3 residues: CAISEPKEAAGQYF. The CDR3 bases are TGTGCCATCAGTGAGCCCAAGGAGGCGGCGGGCCAGTACTTC.

This sequence joins TRBV19 and TRBJ2-2; 7 nucleotides match TRBD1. J was trimmed by 3 bases and V by 6 bases; bases with no gene match: 7. This CDR3 has 15 residues. The V gene's germline CDR1 is LNHDA and CDR2 SQIVND (reference sequence). The CDR3 sequence is CASRGDSRHTGELFF. CDR3 DNA: TGTGCCAGTAGGGGGGACAGTCGACACACCGGGGAGCTGTTTTTT.

The chain has TRBV19 and TRBJ1-4; possibly TRBD1 for D (5 bases). CDR3 length equals 16 residues. Trimming removed 7 bases at V and 7 bases at J, with 22 bases between. The germline V gene encodes CDR1 LNHDA and CDR2 SQIVND (reference sequence). For the CDR3, the DNA is TGTGCCAGTACTCTCCGGAGAGGAATTCAGGGTGAAAAACTGTTTTTT. Translating it yields CASTLRRGIQGEKLFF. Supplemented by reference TRBV19 and TRBJ1-4, the full variable domain reads DGGITQSPKYLFRKEGQNVTLSCEQNLNHDAMYWYRQDPGQGLRLIYYSQIVNDFQKGDIAEGYSVSREKKESFPLTVTSAQKNPTAFYLCASTLRRGIQGEKLFFGSGTQLSVL.

This chain connects TRBV14 to TRBJ1-1; no reliable D call. This CDR3 spans 13 amino acids. The ends were cut back, 4 bases at V and 0 bases at J, with 6 bases in the middle. CDR1 is SGHDN, CDR2 FVKESK, per germline. The chain's CDR3 is CASSPPMNTEAFF. The CDR3 DNA reads TGTGCCAGCAGCCCCCCCATGAACACTGAAGCTTTCTTT.

The V gene is TRBV12-2, the J gene TRBJ2-3; the table's TRBD1 call for D was not verified on the DNA. TRBV12-2 is tagged as a pseudogene. This CDR3 contains 22 residues. This CDR3 reads CASRLRLPGQFFWWVGWNTQYF. The DNA for the CDR3 is TGTGCAAGTCGCCTCCGGCTTCCGGGACAGTTTTTTTGGTGGGTTGGGTGGAATACGCAGTATTTT.

The chain carries TRBV27 and TRBJ2-2; no clear D. Trimming removed 4 bases from V and 4 bases from J, with 10 bases in between. Germline CDR1 MNHEY, CDR2 SMNVEV (reference sequence). The CDR3 loop spans 14 amino acids. The CDR3 protein is CASSYALSTGELFF. The CDR3, as DNA: TGTGCCAGCAGTTACGCGCTGTCCACCGGGGAGCTGTTTTTT.

This clone was seen a handful of times. V gene TRBV4-3 combines with J gene TRBJ2-2; 11 bases align to TRBD1. V dropped 4 bases and J dropped 5; count of bases not matched to a gene: 3. This CDR3 spans 15 amino acids. Germline CDR1 LGHNA, CDR2 YSLEER. The CDR3 here is CASSRGQGVTGELFF. As DNA, the CDR3 is TGCGCCAGCAGCCGGGGACAGGGGGTTACCGGGGAGCTGTTTTTT.

The V call is TRBV1, the J call TRBJ1-1. TRBV1 represents a pseudogene. CDR3 length: 13 residues. The CDR3: CTSRTLGAPGAFF. CDR3 bases: TGCACCAGCAGGACCTTGGGAGCCCCTGGGGCTTTCTTT.

The rearrangement uses TRBV6-5 and TRBJ2-3; D unresolved. CDR1 is MNHEY, CDR2 SVGAGI, per germline. CDR3 length equals 12 residues. V gave up 6 bases and J gave up 4 bases, with 8 bases separating them. The CDR3 sequence is CASSQAPDTQYF. Here the CDR3 DNA reads TGTGCCAGCAGCCAAGCTCCAGATACGCAGTATTTT.

The chain couples TRBV5-6 to TRBJ1-2, with 11 nucleotides matching TRBD1. This CDR3 is 18 amino acids long. Germline V lookup: CDR1 SGHDT, CDR2 YYEEEE. Germline trimming cut 2 bases from V and 4 bases from J; bases unmatched to any gene: 13. The CDR3, as DNA: TGTGCCAGCAGCTTACCGGACAGGGGGCGCGTTTATTCCTATGGCTACACCTTC. As protein: CASSLPDRGRVYSYGYTF.

This chain connects TRBV3-1 (or the pseudogene TRBV3-2) to TRBJ1-6, with TRBD1 as a possible D gene (5 bases). Germline V gives CDR1 LGHDT, CDR2 YNNKEL (reference sequence). The V end lost 3 bases, the J end lost 4 bases, and 10 bases lay between the germline ends. This CDR3 has 15 residues. CDR3 sequence reads: CASSQGGAYNSPLHF. As DNA, the CDR3 is TGTGCCAGCAGCCAGGGAGGGGCATATAATTCACCCCTCCACTTT.

This clone showed up just once. The rearrangement uses TRBV6-5 and TRBJ2-5; TRBD1 matches 10 bases. CDR1 and CDR2 from the germline V gene are MNHEY and SVGAGI. This CDR3 contains 15 residues. V was pared by 10 bases and J by 4 bases, with 12 bases of the junction left unmatched. In DNA, the CDR3 is TGTGCCACCAAAGAGACAGGGGGCTTTGGAGAGACCCAGTACTTC. Its translation: CATKETGGFGETQYF.

The chain carries TRBV5-5 and TRBJ2-3; 10 bases align to TRBD2. The CDR3 loop spans 15 amino acids. Germline V gene sequence: CDR1 SGHKS, CDR2 YYEKEE (reference sequence). V shed 1 base and J 6 bases; nucleotides not matched to a gene: 5. CDR3 in amino acids: CASSLFTSGVDTQYF. In DNA, the CDR3 is TGTGCCAGCAGCTTGTTTACTAGCGGGGTGGATACGCAGTATTTT.

The chain combines TRBV5-1 with TRBJ1-2; D not certain. Trimming took 4 bases from V and 8 from J, leaving 15 bases between them. The CDR3 runs 13 residues. Germline values: CDR1 SGHRS, CDR2 YFSETQ. The CDR3 DNA reads as TGCGCCAGCAGCCGTTCCCCCACGGGAGGCTACACCTTC. Translation gives CASSRSPTGGYTF.

The chain has TRBV12-5 and TRBJ2-7; tentatively, D is TRBD1 (6 bases). CDR1 LGHNT and CDR2 FRNRAP come from the germline V gene. The germline V and J ends were trimmed by 2 bases and 5 bases, with 13 bases remaining between them. The CDR3 contains 14 residues. CDR3 nucleotides: TGTGCTAGTGGTTTGCCAATCAGGGGCAACGAGCAGTACTTC. Protein: CASGLPIRGNEQYF.

V gene TRBV19 combines with J gene TRBJ1-3; D gene uncertain. The CDR3 runs 13 residues. Trimming stripped 6 bases from V and 3 bases from J, with 9 bases between. Germline CDR1 reads LNHDA; CDR2 reads SQIVND (reference sequence). CDR3 sequence: CASSRSRGNTIYF. DNA of the CDR3: TGTGCCAGTAGCAGGTCCCGTGGAAACACCATATATTTT. The full variable domain, with the rest looked up from reference TRBV19 and TRBJ1-3, is DGGITQSPKYLFRKEGQNVTLSCEQNLNHDAMYWYRQDPGQGLRLIYYSQIVNDFQKGDIAEGYSVSREKKESFPLTVTSAQKNPTAFYLCASSRSRGNTIYFGEGSWLTVV.

The V call is TRBV12-3 or TRBV12-4, the J call TRBJ1-1; D may be TRBD1 (6 bases). The CDR3 covers 13 residues. V lost 7 bases, J lost 4 bases, and 13 bases lay in between. CDR3 coding DNA: TGTGCCAGCAATAGAAGGGGGTCCACTGAAGCTTTCTTT. Its translation: CASNRRGSTEAFF.

This chain links TRBV19 with TRBJ1-5; no clear D. V lost 5 bases, J lost 11 bases, and 10 bases lay in between. This CDR3 spans 11 amino acids. Germline values: CDR1 LNHDA, CDR2 SQIVND (reference sequence). The DNA of the CDR3 is TGTGCCAGTAGTGACTGGAAAGCCCAGCATTTT. Translated, it gives CASSDWKAQHF.

The V call is TRBV18, the J call TRBJ1-5, with TRBD1 as a possible D gene (6 bases). The germline gives CDR1 KGHSH, CDR2 LQKENI. The CDR3 runs to 14 residues. Trimming stripped 6 bases from V and 3 bases from J, with 12 bases between. CDR3 loop: CASSPDRINQPQHF. The CDR3 DNA reads TGTGCCAGCTCCCCGGACAGAATCAATCAGCCCCAGCATTTT. The variable domain in full, with the rest retrieved from reference TRBV18 and TRBJ1-5, is NAGVMQNPRHLVRRRGQEARLRCSPMKGHSHVYWYRQLPEEGLKFMVYLQKENIIDESGMPKERFSAEFPKEGPSILRIQQVVRGDSAAYFCASSPDRINQPQHFGDGTRLSIL.

V is TRBV18 and J is TRBJ1-6, with D possibly TRBD1 on 6 matching bases. Deletions cut 6 bases from V and 10 bases from J, with 19 bases between. Germline V gene sequence: CDR1 KGHSH, CDR2 LQKENI. There are 15 residues in the CDR3. In nucleotides, the CDR3 is TGTGCCAGCTCCCCGTTTTGGGGGCCAGAGTCACCCCTCCACTTT. Translating gives CASSPFWGPESPLHF.